This T cell receptor beta chain was sequenced during a study of T cell responses to AZD1222 COVID-19 vaccine. Overall study findings and caveats: Baseline testing showed seropositivity in only a handful of AZD1222 recipients. Unmutated variant regions are reportedly the target of nearly half of TCRs that are spike-specific. Most donors were white British, females outnumbered males, and clonal diversity was possibly underestimated.

Concerning this clone itself: Its antigen is not identified.

Trimming left V 2 bases short and J 2 bases short, with 7 bases between. This CDR3 comprises 14 residues. The germline CDR1 and CDR2 sequences are KGHSH and LQKENI. Repertoires were generated with immunoSEQ multiplex PCR, while TCRdb's copy carries only in-frame clones and drops some. The sample yields 100,000 to 150,000 clones, around 90% seen once. This specimen was peripheral blood, taken on day 0 of AZD1222 vaccination. The TCR comes from an adult in good health. The genes are TRBV18 and TRBJ2-1; D is uncertain. The CDR3 DNA follows: TGTGCCAGCTCACCATTGCCTCCCTACAATGAGCAGTTCTTC. It encodes CASSPLPPYNEQFF.